The 7 T cell receptor beta chains given below trace back to one sample, sequenced in a study of blood T cell repertoires in COVID-19. Assay: immunoSEQ multiplex PCR; the TCRdb copy retains only in-frame clones and omits some. This table holds tens of thousands of clones, roughly 78% found once. The sequencing sample was made of peripheral blood. Source of these receptors: a woman aged 70-85 years with acute or convalescent COVID-19.

This chain links TRBV27 with TRBJ2-1, with D possibly being TRBD1 (6 bases). The germline gives CDR1 MNHEY, CDR2 SMNVEV (reference sequence). This CDR3 spans 15 amino acids. Trimming left V 5 bases short and J 1 base short, with 12 bases between. The CDR3 spells CASSPSGQSYNEQFF. The CDR3 bases are TGTGCCAGCAGTCCATCGGGACAATCCTACAATGAGCAGTTCTTC.

This rearrangement joins TRBV6-5 to TRBJ1-1, with unresolved D. The CDR3 length is 15 residues. Between the trimmed V and J ends, which lost 6 bases and 1 base, there was a span of 15 bases. In germline, CDR1 is MNHEY, CDR2 SVGAGI. As DNA, the CDR3 is TGTGCCAGCAGAACTACTATCCGGCAGAACACTGAAGCTTTCTTT. This encodes CASRTTIRQNTEAFF.

The chain has TRBV24-1 and TRBJ1-2; D is undetermined. V gave up 1 base and J gave up 6 bases, with 5 bases separating them. The CDR3 loop spans 12 amino acids. Germline CDR1 KGHDR, CDR2 SFDVKD. The CDR3: CATSDFSDGYTF. CDR3 in DNA: TGTGCCACCAGTGATTTTAGTGATGGCTACACCTTC.

In its sample, this clone was seen a few times. The V and J genes are TRBV5-1 and TRBJ1-2; no reliable D call. Trimming pared 3 bases from V and 6 bases from J, leaving 12 bases between. The germline V gene encodes CDR1 SGHRS and CDR2 YFSETQ. The CDR3 is made up of 13 amino acids. The chain's CDR3 is CASSSSRRDGYTF. The CDR3, as DNA: TGCGCCAGCAGCTCCTCCCGGAGGGATGGCTACACCTTC.

The gene calls are TRBV6-2 or TRBV6-3 and TRBJ2-1; 8 bases map to TRBD1. CDR3 length: 15 amino acids. Per germline, CDR1 MNHEY and CDR2 SVGEGT. The V and J ends lost 2 bases and 7 bases, in that order; junction bases with no gene match: 7. The CDR3 protein is CASSYGQGDWNEQFF. The CDR3 DNA sequence: TGTGCCAGCAGTTACGGACAGGGCGACTGGAATGAGCAGTTCTTC.

This clone was observed a single time. The chain joins TRBV5-4 to TRBJ1-2; 10 bases are shared with TRBD1. Germline lookup yields CDR1 SGHNT and CDR2 YYREEE (reference sequence). The trim removed 4 bases at V and 0 bases at J, leaving 9 bases unmatched. The CDR3 sequence is 17 residues long. CDR3 amino acids: CASSHGTGAFPNYGYTF. CDR3 DNA: TGTGCCAGCAGCCACGGGACAGGGGCCTTTCCTAACTATGGCTACACCTTC.

CDR3 nucleotides: TGCAGCGTCCAAGGGGAACGGAGCTACGAGCAGTACTTC. Protein product: CSVQGERSYEQYF. The rearrangement links TRBV29-1 to TRBJ2-7; the D gene is possibly TRBD1 (5 bases). CDR3 length equals 13 residues. Trimming removed 6 bases at V and 3 bases at J, with 15 bases between. CDR1 SQVTM and CDR2 ANQGSEA come from the germline V gene.